Below are 23 T cell receptor beta chains sequenced from a single sample in a study of OX40 agonist ivuxolimab in advanced cancers. Here immunoSEQ multiplex PCR was the method, and the copy in TCRdb shows in-frame clones only, minus some. The sample includes approximately 72,000 clones, 84% of them seen just once. Material: CD4+ or CD8+ T cells sorted from blood, obtained in a trial of the OX40 agonist ivuxolimab. The receptors stem from an adult with an advanced solid tumor such as melanoma, head and neck, liver or kidney cancer.

This chain connects TRBV29-1 to TRBJ2-5; 9 bases match TRBD1. With 0 bases clipped from V and 5 bases from J, the junction kept 10 bases outside the gene matches. CDR3 length: 16 residues. Germline-derived CDR1 and CDR2 are SQVTM and ANQGSEA. In DNA, the CDR3 is TGCAGCGTTGAAGATCAGATGGTGGGGACAGGGGAGACCCAGTACTTC. It specifies CSVEDQMVGTGETQYF.

This sequence joins TRBV18 and TRBJ2-7, with 7 bases that match TRBD1. V was clipped by 2 bases and J by 2 bases; unmatched bases: 9. Germline CDR1 KGHSH, CDR2 LQKENI. CDR3 size: 16 residues. Here the CDR3 reads CASSPRTGASTYEQYF. The CDR3 DNA reads as TGTGCCAGCTCACCAAGGACAGGCGCTTCTACCTACGAGCAGTACTTC. The complete variable domain, with remaining parts taken from reference TRBV18 and TRBJ2-7, reads NAGVMQNPRHLVRRRGQEARLRCSPMKGHSHVYWYRQLPEEGLKFMVYLQKENIIDESGMPKERFSAEFPKEGPSILRIQQVVRGDSAAYFCASSPRTGASTYEQYFGPGTRLTVT.

This chain connects TRBV6-5 to TRBJ2-5, with unresolved D. In germline, CDR1 is MNHEY, CDR2 SVGAGI. Trimming took off 0 bases at V and 4 bases at J, with 6 bases between the two ends. The CDR3 contains 13 residues. The CDR3 nucleotides are TGTGCCAGCAGTTACTCAGGGCTAGAGACCCAGTACTTC. It translates to CASSYSGLETQYF.

With regard to this clone: The sample has other DNA sequences that encode this CDR3 too. The chain is built from TRBV18 and TRBJ2-5; TRBD1 agrees at 8 bases. Germline CDR1 is KGHSH and CDR2 is LQKENI. V lost 3 bases, J lost 3 bases, and 3 bases stayed unmatched. The CDR3 extends over 14 amino acids. CDR3 sequence reads: CASSPGTGEETQYF. DNA of the CDR3: TGTGCCAGCTCACCCGGGACAGGAGAAGAGACCCAGTACTTC.

This clone was counted between two and nine times. The V call is TRBV28, the J call TRBJ1-2, with D perhaps matching TRBD1 (5 bases). Germline CDR1 reads MDHEN; CDR2 reads SYDVKM. The CDR3 covers 13 residues. The ends were cut back, 7 bases at V and 8 bases at J, with 17 bases in the middle. The CDR3 loop is CASIPQGVGGYTF. As DNA, the CDR3 is TGTGCCAGCATCCCACAAGGGGTAGGAGGCTACACCTTC.

The J gene is TRBJ2-1, the V gene TRBV2; no clear D. The CDR3 contains 14 residues. CDR1 and CDR2 from the germline V gene are SNHLY and FYNNEI. V gave up 6 bases and J gave up 1 base, with 10 bases separating them. In DNA form, the CDR3 reads TGTGCCAGCAGAGTGACGGAGTCCTACAATGAGCAGTTCTTC. This codes for CASRVTESYNEQFF.

V is TRBV28 and J is TRBJ2-7, with 7 bases that match TRBD1. Losses at the gene ends were 0 bases for V and 3 bases for J; bases not matched to a gene: 2. The CDR3 spans 14 residues. The V gene's germline CDR1 is MDHEN and CDR2 SYDVKM. DNA of the CDR3: TGTGCCAGCAGTTTATGGGGACAGAACTACGAGCAGTACTTC. As protein: CASSLWGQNYEQYF.

V usage is TRBV7-9 and J usage is TRBJ2-5; TRBD1 is a possible D gene (5 bases). The CDR3 totals 14 residues. Germline-derived CDR1 and CDR2 are SEHNR and FQNEAQ (reference sequence). With 5 bases removed from V and 2 bases from J, the gap between germline ends came to 12 bases. The CDR3, as DNA: TGTGCCAGCAGCCGAGGAGACAGTCAAGAGACCCAGTACTTC. This sequence encodes CASSRGDSQETQYF.

CDR3 DNA: TGTGCCAGCGCTGGACAGGGGATCGAGACCCAGTACTTC. Translating gives CASAGQGIETQYF. V gene TRBV2 combines with J gene TRBJ2-5, with 9 bases identical to TRBD1. With 8 bases clipped from V and 5 bases from J, the junction kept 6 bases outside the gene matches. The CDR3 covers 13 residues. Germline CDR1 is SNHLY and CDR2 is FYNNEI.

The chain employs TRBV7-9 and TRBJ2-3; D may be TRBD1 or TRBD2 (5 bases each). Germline V gene data show CDR1 as SEHNR and CDR2 as FQNEAQ (reference sequence). The CDR3 runs 15 residues. Deletions cut 4 bases from V and 4 bases from J, with 15 bases between. CDR3 DNA: TGTGCCAGCAGCTCTAGCTCCCTGGGGCCAGATACGCAGTATTTT. Its translation is CASSSSSLGPDTQYF.

The chain employs TRBV25-1 and TRBJ2-5; TRBD2 might be the D (6 bases). This CDR3 comprises 12 residues. Germline assignment: CDR1 MGHDK and CDR2 SYGVNS. V lost 3 bases and J 12 bases, leaving 14 bases between the germline ends. DNA for the CDR3: TGTGCCAGCAGTGATATTGGGACTGAGGAGTACTTC. Its translation is CASSDIGTEEYF.

V is TRBV2 and J is TRBJ2-7; the match to TRBD2 covers 7 bases. CDR1 and CDR2 from the germline V gene are SNHLY and FYNNEI. The junction had 8 bases not matched to a gene; V was cut back by 4 bases and J by 2 bases. The CDR3 totals 15 residues. As DNA, the CDR3 is TGTGCCAGCAGTGTGGATAGCGGGTTTACCTACGAGCAGTACTTC. Translated, it gives CASSVDSGFTYEQYF.

The chain carries TRBV2 and TRBJ2-7; 7 nucleotides line up with TRBD1. V lost 5 bases and J lost 5; bases outside the gene matches: 9. CDR3 size: 14 residues. Germline V lookup: CDR1 SNHLY, CDR2 FYNNEI. The CDR3 protein is CASSYPGTADEQYF. DNA of the CDR3: TGTGCCAGCAGTTACCCCGGGACAGCTGACGAGCAGTACTTC.

This chain uses TRBV30 with TRBJ1-2, with D tentatively TRBD1 (6 bases). Germline CDR1 and CDR2: GTSNPN and SVGIG (reference sequence). The V and J ends lost 2 bases and 2 bases respectively, with 9 bases between them. The CDR3 runs to 13 residues. CDR3 sequence (DNA): TGTGCCTGGAGTCGGACAGCAAACTATGGCTACACCTTC. This codes for CAWSRTANYGYTF.

This chain connects TRBV30 to TRBJ2-5, with D unclear. CDR3 length equals 14 residues. Trimming stripped 3 bases from V and 2 bases from J, with 13 bases between. Germline V CDR1 and CDR2: GTSNPN, SVGIG (reference sequence). The CDR3 spells CAWRIFPGQETQYF. For the CDR3, the DNA is TGTGCCTGGAGAATCTTTCCCGGTCAAGAGACCCAGTACTTC.

The gene calls are TRBV5-5 and TRBJ2-7, with TRBD1 identical over 8 bases. The trim removed 0 bases at V and 4 bases at J, leaving 12 bases unmatched. Germline V gives CDR1 SGHKS, CDR2 YYEKEE (reference sequence). CDR3 length: 17 residues. The CDR3 DNA reads as TGTGCCAGCAGCTTGGCTACCGGGACAGGTGCGTGGTACGAGCAGTACTTC. Translating it yields CASSLATGTGAWYEQYF.

The chain has TRBV5-1 and TRBJ2-3; D possibly corresponds to TRBD1 (6 bases). The CDR3 spans 15 residues. Per the germline V gene, CDR1 is SGHRS and CDR2 is YFSETQ. Trimming took off 4 bases at V and 3 bases at J, with 15 bases between the two ends. The CDR3 bases are TGCGCCAGCAGCCGTTCCCAGGGGAGTACAGATACGCAGTATTTT. Translated: CASSRSQGSTDTQYF.

The V gene is TRBV6-1, the J gene TRBJ1-2, with 8 positions matching TRBD1. CDR1 and CDR2 from the germline V gene are MNHNS and SASEGT. V trimming: 5 bases; J trimming: 2 bases; junction bases outside the gene matches: 4. This CDR3 has 14 residues. The CDR3 nucleotides are TGTGCCAGCAGTACAAGGACAGGGAACTATGGCTACACCTTC. Translated: CASSTRTGNYGYTF.

The genes are TRBV27 and TRBJ2-1, with 9 bases identical to TRBD2. With V trimmed by 9 bases and J by 0 bases, 0 bases remained unmatched. The CDR3 is 13 amino acids. CDR1 is MNHEY and CDR2 is SMNVEV in the germline V gene (reference sequence). The CDR3 DNA reads TGTGCCAGTAGCGGGAGCTCCTACAATGAGCAGTTCTTC. Translation gives CASSGSSYNEQFF.

This clone has only a few counts. The chain employs TRBV28 and TRBJ1-2; D unclear. From germline, CDR1 is MDHEN and CDR2 SYDVKM. The ends were cut back, 1 base at V and 4 bases at J, with 10 bases in the middle. This CDR3 has 14 amino acids. DNA for the CDR3: TGTGCCAGCAGTTTATTGAGCCTGCCCTATGGCTACACCTTC. Translated, it gives CASSLLSLPYGYTF.

The V call is TRBV6-5, the J call TRBJ2-2; D uncertain. The CDR3 is 14 amino acids. Trimming left V 7 bases short and J 5 bases short, with 14 bases between. The germline V gene has CDR1 MNHEY and CDR2 SVGAGI. CDR3 sequence: CASTPGSRTGELFF. The CDR3 region has the DNA TGTGCCAGCACTCCCGGATCCCGAACCGGGGAGCTGTTTTTT.

CDR3 in DNA: TGTGCCTGGAACCCGGGACTAGCCCCCAATGAGCAGTTCTTC. Its protein product is CAWNPGLAPNEQFF. V usage is TRBV30 and J usage is TRBJ2-1; 9 nucleotides match TRBD2. CDR1 is GTSNPN, CDR2 SVGIG, per germline (reference sequence). CDR3 size: 14 residues. The ends lost 4 bases at V and 6 bases at J; junction bases unmatched: 7.

This clone was detected only a few times. The chain employs TRBV13 and TRBJ2-1, with a weak D call TRBD1 (5 bases). CDR3 length: 14 residues. The V end was cut by 4 bases, the J end by 14 bases, with 21 bases between. Per germline, CDR1 PRHDT and CDR2 FYEKMQ (reference sequence). CDR3 sequence reads: CASSYTRGQVSKFF. The CDR3 nucleotides read TGTGCCAGCAGCTACACAAGGGGCCAAGTGAGCAAGTTCTTC.